A single sample is the source of the 19 T cell receptor beta chains below, sequenced in a study of T cell repertoires in cytomegalovirus infection. No cognate antigen is known for these TCRs. TCRdb re-called the reads through MiXCR, storing one row per CDR3 protein. The sample lists about 100,000 distinct CDR3 sequences, 25% to 35% occurring once. Sequencing was performed on CD8+ T cells from cultured PBMCs, taken from culture after CMV antigen stimulation. These receptors originate from a human donor in good health (CMV status not recorded). Some clones in this sample may be carry-over from other donors' samples.

J is TRBJ2-6 and V is TRBV25-1, with D uncertain. Trimming removed 0 bases from V and 12 bases from J, with 12 bases in between. This CDR3 contains 14 residues. CDR1 and CDR2 (germline): MGHDK, SYGVNS. The CDR3 here is CASSEYEGSPVLTF. The CDR3 nucleotides read TGTGCCAGCAGTGAATACGAAGGGTCCCCCGTCCTGACTTTC.

This clonotype was observed a few times. The chain uses TRBV27 and TRBJ2-6; D not certain. Germline V gives CDR1 MNHEY, CDR2 SMNVEV (reference sequence). The CDR3 has 15 amino acids. Trimming left V 0 bases short and J 3 bases short, with 6 bases between. The CDR3 loop reads CASSLSGYGANVLTF. The CDR3 DNA reads TGTGCCAGCAGTTTATCGGGTTATGGGGCCAACGTCCTGACTTTC.

This clonotype was seen a few times. The J gene is TRBJ1-1, the V gene TRBV19; no clear D. V lost 6 bases and J lost 2, with 10 bases in between. The CDR3 loop spans 13 amino acids. Germline V gene data show CDR1 as LNHDA and CDR2 as SQIVND (reference sequence). In DNA form, the CDR3 reads TGTGCCAGTAGAGCGTTTGCCAACACTGAAGCTTTCTTT. This gives the protein CASRAFANTEAFF. Drawing the rest from reference TRBV19 and TRBJ1-1, the complete variable domain is DGGITQSPKYLFRKEGQNVTLSCEQNLNHDAMYWYRQDPGQGLRLIYYSQIVNDFQKGDIAEGYSVSREKKESFPLTVTSAQKNPTAFYLCASRAFANTEAFFGQGTRLTVV.

Only a few counts were recorded for this clonotype. The gene calls are TRBV30 and TRBJ2-1, with 9 bases lining up with TRBD2. The CDR3 has 18 residues. Germline V gives CDR1 GTSNPN, CDR2 SVGIG (reference sequence). V gave up 4 bases and J gave up 0 bases; unmatched junction bases: 13. The CDR3 reads CAWTMGSGGLSSYNEQFF. In nucleotides, the CDR3 is TGTGCCTGGACCATGGGTAGCGGGGGCCTCAGCTCCTACAATGAGCAGTTCTTC.

The chain uses TRBV4-1 and TRBJ1-6; weak D call: TRBD1 (6 bases). Trimming took 0 bases from V and 8 from J, leaving 11 bases between them. In germline, CDR1 is MGHRA, CDR2 YSYEKL. CDR3 length: 15 amino acids. CDR3 nucleotides: TGCGCCAGCAGCCAAGATCGCTACAGGGATTCACCCCTCCACTTT. Its translation: CASSQDRYRDSPLHF.

This clonotype was recorded a few times. J is TRBJ2-7 and V is TRBV2; D possibly corresponds to TRBD1 (6 bases). Trimming cost V 6 bases and J 1 base, with 22 bases left between them. This CDR3 spans 17 amino acids. Germline assignment: CDR1 SNHLY and CDR2 FYNNEI. The CDR3 bases are TGTGCCAGCAGCGGGGATCCGAGGGGACACAAATCCTACGAGCAGTACTTC. This gives the protein CASSGDPRGHKSYEQYF.

This chain links TRBV10-3 with TRBJ2-1; no clear D. V was cut by 2 bases and J by 8 bases, with 4 bases left in between. The germline CDR1 and CDR2 sequences are ENHRY and SYGVKD. CDR3 length: 11 residues. The CDR3, as DNA: TGTGCCATCAGTGAGGCCGATGAGCAGTTCTTC. This gives the protein CAISEADEQFF.

This sequence joins TRBV27 and TRBJ1-5; D gene ambiguous. Germline V lookup: CDR1 MNHEY, CDR2 SMNVEV (reference sequence). CDR3 length equals 15 residues. V was pared by 0 bases and J by 2 bases, with 8 bases between. The CDR3: CASSLSWSGNQPQHF. The CDR3, as DNA: TGTGCCAGCAGTTTATCATGGTCGGGCAATCAGCCCCAGCATTTT.

This clonotype was recorded a few times. The rearrangement links TRBV7-3 to TRBJ1-1, with 9 bases identical to TRBD1. Per the germline V gene, CDR1 is SGHTA and CDR2 is FQGTGA. This CDR3 contains 15 residues. The trim removed 5 bases at V and 4 bases at J, leaving 8 bases unmatched. The DNA for the CDR3 is TGTGCCAGCAGCCAAACAGGGGGCGGGGGCACTGAAGCTTTCTTT. It yields the protein CASSQTGGGGTEAFF. The variable domain in full, with the rest retrieved from reference TRBV7-3 and TRBJ1-1, is GAGVSQTPSNKVTEKGKYVELRCDPISGHTALYWYRQSLGQGPEFLIYFQGTGAADDSGLPNDRFFAVRPEGSVSTLKIQRTERGDSAVYLCASSQTGGGGTEAFFGQGTRLTVV.

This clonotype was detected ten times or more. The gene calls are TRBV9 and TRBJ1-1; D not certain. CDR1 SGDLS and CDR2 YYNGEE come from the germline V gene. This CDR3 comprises 15 residues. V gave up 3 bases and J gave up 1 base, with 13 bases separating them. In DNA, the CDR3 is TGTGCCAGCAGCGAGATGGGAGGCCCGAACACTGAAGCTTTCTTT. Protein product: CASSEMGGPNTEAFF.

J is TRBJ2-5 and V is TRBV30; 8 bases are shared with TRBD2. Germline values: CDR1 GTSNPN, CDR2 SVGIG (reference sequence). The CDR3 is made up of 15 amino acids. V trimming: 5 bases; J trimming: 4 bases; junction bases outside the gene matches: 12. The CDR3 DNA reads TGTGCCTGGGTTGACTTAGCGGGATATGGAGAGACCCAGTACTTC. It codes for CAWVDLAGYGETQYF.

This clonotype was detected many times. J is TRBJ2-7 and V is TRBV28; D might be TRBD2 (5 bases). Trimming shortened V by 7 bases and J by 7 bases, and 17 bases separated the two germline ends. The germline V gene has CDR1 MDHEN and CDR2 SYDVKM. CDR3 length equals 13 residues. The CDR3 DNA reads TGTGCCAGCACAGAGGACTCGGCGGGTGAGCAGTACTTC. Amino acids: CASTEDSAGEQYF.

J is TRBJ1-1 and V is TRBV19; D is perhaps TRBD1 (6 bases). The CDR3 totals 11 residues. Germline CDR1 LNHDA, CDR2 SQIVND (reference sequence). V lost 10 bases and J lost 9, with 15 bases in between. In DNA, the CDR3 is TGTGCCACCCAACTGCAGGGGCAAGCTTTCTTT. Its translation: CATQLQGQAFF. The full variable domain, its missing parts supplied by reference TRBV19 and TRBJ1-1, is DGGITQSPKYLFRKEGQNVTLSCEQNLNHDAMYWYRQDPGQGLRLIYYSQIVNDFQKGDIAEGYSVSREKKESFPLTVTSAQKNPTAFYLCATQLQGQAFFGQGTRLTVV.

The chain carries TRBV5-4 and TRBJ2-7; TRBD1 aligns across 10 bases. This CDR3 region has 15 residues. The V and J ends lost 2 bases and 6 bases, in that order; junction bases with no gene match: 8. CDR1 and CDR2 from the germline V gene are SGHNT and YYREEE (reference sequence). CDR3 loop: CASSLPGTGVSEQYF. For the CDR3, the DNA is TGTGCCAGCAGCTTACCCGGGACAGGGGTCTCCGAGCAGTACTTC.

Ten or more counts support this clonotype. The chain joins TRBV4-1 to TRBJ1-6; D unresolved. Looked up from germline, CDR1 is MGHRA and CDR2 is YSYEKL. The CDR3 covers 16 residues. V lost 1 base to trimming and J lost 7 bases, with 14 bases between them. The CDR3 region has the DNA TGCGCCAGCAGCCAAGTGGAGGGTTCTAGAAATTCACCCCTCCACTTT. The encoded protein is CASSQVEGSRNSPLHF.

The J gene is TRBJ2-1, the V gene TRBV6-6; 8 bases match TRBD1. CDR3 size: 13 residues. Looked up from germline, CDR1 is MNHNY and CDR2 is SVGAGI (reference sequence). The V segment lost 6 bases and the J segment 9 bases; nucleotides outside the gene matches: 7. CDR3 loop: CASSWTGYSEQFF. In DNA form, the CDR3 reads TGTGCCAGCAGCTGGACAGGGTATAGTGAGCAGTTCTTC.

V is TRBV20-1 and J is TRBJ2-3; 7 bases fit TRBD1. CDR1 is DFQATT, CDR2 SNEGSKA, per germline (reference sequence). Trimming took 5 bases from V and 2 from J; bases not matched to a gene: 4. The length of the CDR3 is 13 residues. The CDR3 sequence is CSALDRSTDTQYF. The CDR3 DNA reads TGCAGTGCTTTGGACAGGTCCACAGATACGCAGTATTTT.

This chain joins TRBV3-1 and TRBJ1-1, with TRBD1 identical over 9 bases. Germline V gene data show CDR1 as LGHDT and CDR2 as YNNKEL (reference sequence). This CDR3 has 13 amino acids. V lost 2 bases and J lost 12; bases outside the gene matches: 7. CDR3: CASSQPGTGTSFF. CDR3 DNA sequence: TGTGCCAGCAGCCAACCCGGGACAGGGACATCTTTCTTT.

The V gene is TRBV19, the J gene TRBJ1-2; weak D call: TRBD1 (6 bases). This CDR3 has 16 amino acids. Trimming pared 1 base from V and 7 bases from J, leaving 19 bases between. The germline V gene encodes CDR1 LNHDA and CDR2 SQIVND (reference sequence). The CDR3 reads CASSIATRAGDFGYTF. CDR3 bases: TGTGCCAGTAGTATAGCGACAAGGGCAGGGGACTTTGGCTACACCTTC.